Below, 10 T cell receptor beta chains from the same sample are listed, as sequenced in a study of blood T cell dynamics during melanoma immunotherapy. TCRdb's table, derived via immunoSEQ multiplex PCR, lists solely in-frame clones and lacks some. Here the sample spans fewer than 11,000 clones, about 89% being singletons. Time point denoted: pre-treatment baseline. The sample in question was blood, obtained from a patient treated with checkpoint blockade. The receptors stem from a human donor with melanoma.

This clone was seen just once. This chain uses TRBV4-1 with TRBJ2-7, with a possible D match to TRBD1 (6 bases). The CDR3 loop spans 16 amino acids. CDR1 MGHRA and CDR2 YSYEKL come from the germline V gene. V lost 0 bases and J lost 2, with 14 bases in between. The CDR3 DNA is TGCGCCAGCAGCCAAGACGCCGACAGGTCCCCCTACGAGCAGTACTTC. Protein sequence: CASSQDADRSPYEQYF.

The chain joins TRBV27 to TRBJ1-5; a possible D gene is TRBD1 (6 bases). V lost 5 bases, J lost 1 base, and 12 bases lay in between. This CDR3 region has 15 residues. Germline V lookup: CDR1 MNHEY, CDR2 SMNVEV (reference sequence). CDR3 amino acids: CASSTDRSSNQPQHF. The CDR3 nucleotides read TGTGCCAGCAGTACCGACAGGTCAAGCAATCAGCCCCAGCATTTT.

The rearrangement links TRBV4-1 to TRBJ2-7; possible D gene TRBD2, 6 bases. CDR3 length: 14 amino acids. Germline V lookup: CDR1 MGHRA, CDR2 YSYEKL. Trimming pared 4 bases from V and 1 base from J, leaving 11 bases between. The CDR3 region has the DNA TGCGCCAGCAGCCGCCCCGGGACTTCCTACGAGCAGTACTTC. Its translation: CASSRPGTSYEQYF.

The CDR3 coding sequence is TGTGCCAGCAGCTCGAGATCCGATCGGGGTGGGAATGAGCAGTTCTTC. Protein sequence: CASSSRSDRGGNEQFF. The V gene is TRBV7-2, the J gene TRBJ2-1; a possible D gene is TRBD2 (5 bases). The germline CDR1 and CDR2 sequences are SGHTA and FQGNSA. Trimming cost V 4 bases and J 7 bases, with 20 bases left between them. This CDR3 is built from 16 residues.

The gene calls are TRBV10-3 and TRBJ1-2; D gene unclear. The germline V and J ends were trimmed by 4 bases and 2 bases, with 17 bases remaining between them. Germline V gives CDR1 ENHRY, CDR2 SYGVKD. The CDR3 consists of 16 residues. The CDR3 DNA reads as TGTGCCATCAGTGCCAGCTCCATTGACTCGAACTATGGCTACACCTTC. Protein sequence: CAISASSIDSNYGYTF.

This chain joins TRBV19 and TRBJ1-5; 12 bases are a match to TRBD1. Looked up from germline, CDR1 is LNHDA and CDR2 is SQIVND (reference sequence). The CDR3 length is 17 residues. V was clipped by 7 bases and J by 6 bases; unmatched bases: 13. This CDR3 reads CASISAGTGGASQPQHF. CDR3 in DNA: TGTGCCAGTATCTCAGCCGGGACAGGGGGCGCGTCTCAGCCCCAGCATTTT.

J is TRBJ2-5 and V is TRBV5-1; D unclear. Per the germline V gene, CDR1 is SGHRS and CDR2 is YFSETQ. V shed 0 bases and J shed 7 bases, with 19 bases lying between them. There are 16 residues in the CDR3. The CDR3 sequence: CASSLAADSMSGTQYF. The CDR3 DNA reads TGCGCCAGCAGCTTGGCCGCAGACTCCATGAGTGGGACCCAGTACTTC. Together with reference TRBV5-1 and TRBJ2-5, the CDR3 gives the full variable domain: KAGVTQTPRYLIKTRGQQVTLSCSPISGHRSVSWYQQTPGQGLQFLFEYFSETQRNKGNFPGRFSGRQFSNSRSEMNVSTLELGDSALYLCASSLAADSMSGTQYFGPGTRLLVL.

The CDR3 protein is CASSPPFGGSETQYF. The CDR3 coding sequence is TGTGCCAGCAGCCCCCCCTTCGGGGGGAGCGAGACCCAGTACTTC. The chain recombines TRBV7-2 with TRBJ2-5; 7 nucleotides match TRBD2. The trim removed 5 bases at V and 5 bases at J, leaving 11 bases unmatched. CDR1 and CDR2 from the germline V gene are SGHTA and FQGNSA. CDR3 length: 15 amino acids.

The chain joins TRBV28 to TRBJ2-2, with 9 bases identical to TRBD1. Germline trimming cut 3 bases from V and 7 bases from J; bases unmatched to any gene: 9. This CDR3 contains 16 residues. Germline-derived CDR1 and CDR2 are MDHEN and SYDVKM. Written as DNA, the CDR3 is TGTGCCAGCAGTTTGTTCGGGACAGGGAAGGACGGGGAGCTGTTTTTT. This translates into CASSLFGTGKDGELFF.

The chain links TRBV5-4 to TRBJ2-2; TRBD2 matches 8 bases. The V and J ends lost 5 bases and 3 bases, in that order; junction bases with no gene match: 0. CDR3 length: 13 amino acids. Germline CDR1 is SGHNT and CDR2 is YYREEE (reference sequence). The chain's CDR3 is CASSSGDTGELFF. Written as DNA, the CDR3 is TGTGCCAGCAGTAGCGGGGACACCGGGGAGCTGTTTTTT.